The rows below give T cell receptor beta chains drawn from one sample of a study of PD-L1 blockade in urothelial cancer. Produced via immunoSEQ multiplex PCR; TCRdb's table is partial and in-frame only. The profile shows some 100,000 clones, 91% of them singletons. The sequenced sample was PBMCs, obtained around atezolizumab (anti-PD-L1) treatment. Every receptor here comes from a woman aged 80 or over with urothelial cancer. Each CDR3 is given with its conserved first and last residue. D genes are given only for firm matches. Part of the rows lack a size; the others show once, few, many or a class for expanded clones.

DNA	CDR3	length	D	V	size	J
TGTGCCAGCAGCCCGTTTTCGCGGGGGAACACCGGGGAGCTGTTTTTT	CASSPFSRGNTGELFF	16	.	TRBV7-3	.	TRBJ2-2
TGTGCCAGCAGTAGCGACAGGGGGCGCGGGGAGACCCAGTACTTC	CASSSDRGRGETQYF	15	TRBD1	TRBV27	.	TRBJ2-5
TGTGCCAGCAGCCCCGGGGGGGCAGGGCAAATGAACACTGAAGCTTTCTTT	CASSPGGAGQMNTEAFF	17	.	TRBV11-3	.	TRBJ1-1
TGTGCCAGCAGTGTAAGACAGGGACGCTACACCTTC	CASSVRQGRYTF	12	TRBD1	TRBV6-1	.	TRBJ1-2
TGTGCCACCAGCAGAACAGACAGGGGTGGCACCGGGGAGCTGTTTTTT	CATSRTDRGGTGELFF	16	TRBD1	TRBV15	once	TRBJ2-2
TGTGCCAGTGCCCACAGGGGGCTGCAAGAGACCCAGTACTTC	CASAHRGLQETQYF	14	TRBD1	TRBV2	.	TRBJ2-5
TGTGCCAGCAGCTTTGGTTCTAGCGGTGCTGAGCAGTTCTTC	CASSFGSSGAEQFF	14	TRBD2	TRBV7-3	.	TRBJ2-1
TGTGCCAGCAGCTGGACAGGGGACTATGGCTACACCTTC	CASSWTGDYGYTF	13	TRBD1	TRBV5-5	.	TRBJ1-2
TGTGCCAGTAGTAGACCCCTAGCGGGAACGCTTAACAATGAGCAGTTCTTC	CASSRPLAGTLNNEQFF	17	TRBD2	TRBV19	.	TRBJ2-1
TGTGCCAGCAGCCGATCGATTCGACTAGCGGGATCTGAGCAGTTCTTC	CASSRSIRLAGSEQFF	16	TRBD2	TRBV14	.	TRBJ2-1
TGTGCCAGCAGCCTTACTAGCGGGAGTAACTACGAGCAGTACTTC	CASSLTSGSNYEQYF	15	TRBD2	TRBV7-2	.	TRBJ2-7
TGTGCCAGCAGCCAAGAATACAGGGCTGAAGCTTTCTTT	CASSQEYRAEAFF	13	.	TRBV4-2	.	TRBJ1-1
TGCGCCAGCAGTCTGGTGAGCGCGGGGAGCAATGAGCAGTTCTTC	CASSLVSAGSNEQFF	15	.	TRBV5-1	.	TRBJ2-1
TGTGCCAGTAGTATAGGTCCGGGAGGGCCGCGTAATGAGCAGTTCTTC	CASSIGPGGPRNEQFF	16	TRBD2	TRBV19	.	TRBJ2-1
TGCGCCAGCAGTGTGCCAGGGTCCTACGAGCAGTACTTC	CASSVPGSYEQYF	13	.	TRBV10-1	.	TRBJ2-7
TGTGCCAGCAGCCTTAGCGGGAGCTCCTACGAGCAGTACTTC	CASSLSGSSYEQYF	14	TRBD2	TRBV28	.	TRBJ2-7
TGCAGCGTTGAAGGCCAGGGCTACGAGCAGTACTTC	CSVEGQGYEQYF	12	.	TRBV29-1	.	TRBJ2-7
TGTGCCAGCAGTTTGTTAGGGGGCACTGAAGCTTTCTTT	CASSLLGGTEAFF	13	.	TRBV28	.	TRBJ1-1
TGTGCCAGCAGCTCCCTCTCCGGGACAGGCTCTGGAAACACCATATATTTT	CASSSLSGTGSGNTIYF	17	TRBD1	TRBV7-6	.	TRBJ1-3
TGCAGCGTTGGGTTTAGCGGGACGGGGAGGGAGCAGTACTTC	CSVGFSGTGREQYF	14	TRBD2	TRBV29-1	.	TRBJ2-7
TGTGCCAGCTCACTCGGGACAGGGGGCTTAACGACTGAAGCTTTCTTT	CASSLGTGGLTTEAFF	16	TRBD1	TRBV18	.	TRBJ1-1
TGTGCCAGCAGTCCGCAGGGGAGTTACGAGCAGTACTTC	CASSPQGSYEQYF	13	.	TRBV6-6	.	TRBJ2-7
TGCGCCAGCAGCCCACGCGGCCTCGACCATGAGCAGTTCTTC	CASSPRGLDHEQFF	14	.	TRBV5-1	.	TRBJ2-1
TGTGCCAGTAGTATACAGGGGGGAGGCTACACCTTC	CASSIQGGGYTF	12	TRBD1	TRBV19	.	TRBJ1-2
TGTGCCAGTTCGACAGGGTGGGTCGACTATGGCTACACCTTC	CASSTGWVDYGYTF	14	TRBD1	TRBV19	.	TRBJ1-2
TGCAGCGTTGAAGGGAGGGGTTGGACTGAAGCTTTCTTT	CSVEGRGWTEAFF	13	.	TRBV29-1	.	TRBJ1-1
TGCGCCAGCAGCTGGACTAGCGGGAACACCGGGGAGCTGTTTTTT	CASSWTSGNTGELFF	15	TRBD2	TRBV5-1	once	TRBJ2-2
TGTGCCAGCAGCGAAACCCTAGCGGTCGGCTACAATGAGCAGTTCTTC	CASSETLAVGYNEQFF	16	TRBD2	TRBV7-2	once	TRBJ2-1